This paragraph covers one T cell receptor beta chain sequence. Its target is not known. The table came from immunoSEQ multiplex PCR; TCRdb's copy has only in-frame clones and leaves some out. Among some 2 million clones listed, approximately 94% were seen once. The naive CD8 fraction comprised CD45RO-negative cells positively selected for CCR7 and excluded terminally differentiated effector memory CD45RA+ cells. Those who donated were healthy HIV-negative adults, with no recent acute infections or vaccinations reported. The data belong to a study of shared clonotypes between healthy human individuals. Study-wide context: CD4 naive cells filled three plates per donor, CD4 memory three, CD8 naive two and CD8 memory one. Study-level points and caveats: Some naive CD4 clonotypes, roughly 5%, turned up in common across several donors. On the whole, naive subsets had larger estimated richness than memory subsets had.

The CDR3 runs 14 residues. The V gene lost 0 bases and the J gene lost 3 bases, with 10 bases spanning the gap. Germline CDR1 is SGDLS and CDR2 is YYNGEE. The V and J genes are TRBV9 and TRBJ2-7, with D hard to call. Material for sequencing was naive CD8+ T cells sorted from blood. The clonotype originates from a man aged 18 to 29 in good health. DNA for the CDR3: TGTGCCAGCAGCGTAGGGTTAGGAATCTACGAGCAGTACTTC. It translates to CASSVGLGIYEQYF.